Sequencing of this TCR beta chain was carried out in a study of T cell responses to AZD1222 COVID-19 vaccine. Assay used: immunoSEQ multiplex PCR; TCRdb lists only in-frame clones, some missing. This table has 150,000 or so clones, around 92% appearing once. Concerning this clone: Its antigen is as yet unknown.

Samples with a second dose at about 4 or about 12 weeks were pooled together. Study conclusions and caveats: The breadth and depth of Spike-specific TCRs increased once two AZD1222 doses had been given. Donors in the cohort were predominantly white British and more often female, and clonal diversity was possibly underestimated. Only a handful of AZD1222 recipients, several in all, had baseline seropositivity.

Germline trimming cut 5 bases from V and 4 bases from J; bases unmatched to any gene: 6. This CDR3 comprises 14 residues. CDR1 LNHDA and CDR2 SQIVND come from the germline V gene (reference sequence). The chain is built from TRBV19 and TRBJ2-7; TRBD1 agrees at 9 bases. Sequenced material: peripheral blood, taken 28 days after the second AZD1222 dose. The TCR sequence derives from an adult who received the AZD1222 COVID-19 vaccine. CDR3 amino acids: CASSPPGQGYEQYF. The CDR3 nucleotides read TGTGCCAGTAGTCCTCCGGGACAGGGTTACGAGCAGTACTTC.